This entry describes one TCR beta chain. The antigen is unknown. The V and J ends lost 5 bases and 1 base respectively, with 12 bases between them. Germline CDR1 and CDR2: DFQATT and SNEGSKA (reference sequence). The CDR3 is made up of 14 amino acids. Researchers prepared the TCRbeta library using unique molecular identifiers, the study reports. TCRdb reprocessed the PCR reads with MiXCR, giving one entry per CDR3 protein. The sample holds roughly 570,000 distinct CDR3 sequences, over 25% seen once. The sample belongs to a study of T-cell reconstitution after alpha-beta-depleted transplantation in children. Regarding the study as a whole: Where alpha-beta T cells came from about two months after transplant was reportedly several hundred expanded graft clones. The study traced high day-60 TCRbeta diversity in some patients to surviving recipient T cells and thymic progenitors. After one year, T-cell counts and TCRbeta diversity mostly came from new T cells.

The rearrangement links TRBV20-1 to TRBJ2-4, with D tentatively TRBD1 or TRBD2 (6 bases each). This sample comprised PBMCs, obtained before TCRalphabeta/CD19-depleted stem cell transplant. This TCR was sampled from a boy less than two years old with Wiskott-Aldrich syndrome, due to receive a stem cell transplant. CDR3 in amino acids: CSARGGMAKNIQYF. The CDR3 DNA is TGCAGTGCTCGAGGGGGGATGGCCAAAAACATTCAGTACTTC.